Following are 21 T cell receptor beta chains from one sample sequenced in a study of blood T cell repertoires in COVID-19. Data came from immunoSEQ multiplex PCR; TCRdb stores just in-frame clones and leaves some out. The sample lists 200,000 to 250,000 clones, 80% occurring once. Sequenced: PBMCs or T cells enriched from blood (not recorded which). Receptor source: a man in his thirties or forties with acute COVID-19.

This rearrangement joins TRBV12-2 to TRBJ1-5; the tabulated D call, TRBD1, remains unverified against the DNA. TRBV12-2 is a pseudogene locus. The CDR3 is 21 amino acids. The CDR3 loop reads CASRLPPWRTGGSLSNQPQHF. The CDR3 nucleotides are TGTGCAAGTCGCTTACCGCCCTGGAGGACAGGGGGCTCCCTTAGCAATCAGCCCCAGCATTTT.

This rearrangement joins TRBV5-6 to TRBJ1-1; TRBD1 matches at 9 bases. J gave up 0 bases and V 4 bases, and 7 bases lay outside the gene matches. CDR3 length: 16 residues. Germline V lookup: CDR1 SGHDT, CDR2 YYEEEE. The CDR3 region is CASSLPGTGMNTEAFF. For the CDR3, the DNA is TGTGCCAGCAGCCTCCCCGGGACAGGGATGAACACTGAAGCTTTCTTT. Filled out from reference TRBV5-6 and TRBJ1-1, the complete variable domain reads DAGVTQSPTHLIKTRGQQVTLRCSPKSGHDTVSWYQQALGQGPQFIFQYYEEEERQRGNFPDRFSGHQFPNYSSELNVNALLLGDSALYLCASSLPGTGMNTEAFFGQGTRLTVV.

This clone was seen a handful of times. The chain employs TRBV30 and TRBJ1-2; the match to TRBD1 covers 7 bases. Germline lookup yields CDR1 GTSNPN and CDR2 SVGIG (reference sequence). There are 15 residues in the CDR3. Trimming at V came to 2 bases and at J to 1 base, leaving 7 bases not matched to a gene. The CDR3 DNA follows: TGTGCCTGGAGTCCTCGGGACAGAGATAACTATGGCTACACCTTC. Protein product: CAWSPRDRDNYGYTF.

This clone was detected once. The gene calls are TRBV28 and TRBJ2-7, with 9 bases identical to TRBD1. The J segment lost 3 bases and the V segment lost 6 bases, leaving 6 bases of the junction unmatched. The CDR3 is 14 amino acids. Germline CDR1 is MDHEN and CDR2 is SYDVKM. The CDR3 DNA is TGTGCCAGCAGCCAGGGGGACAGGGTCTACGAGCAGTACTTC. Amino acid sequence: CASSQGDRVYEQYF. The variable domain in full, completed from reference TRBV28 and TRBJ2-7, reads DVKVTQSSRYLVKRTGEKVFLECVQDMDHENMFWYRQDPGLGLRLIYFSYDVKMKEKGDIPEGYSVSREKKERFSLILESASTNQTSMYLCASSQGDRVYEQYFGPGTRLTVT.

The V and J genes are TRBV15 and TRBJ1-2; D remains unclear. The CDR3 covers 16 residues. CDR1 is LNHNV and CDR2 is YYDKDF in the germline V gene (reference sequence). V shed 3 bases and J shed 5 bases, with 19 bases lying between them. This chain's CDR3 is CATSSFTPGSDYGYTF. The CDR3 nucleotides read TGTGCCACCAGCAGTTTCACCCCGGGGTCCGATTATGGCTACACCTTC.

This clone came up once. The V call is TRBV4-1, the J call TRBJ1-4; 7 bases agree with TRBD1. J gave up 11 bases and V 2 bases, and 8 bases lay outside the gene matches. The germline CDR1 and CDR2 sequences are MGHRA and YSYEKL. The CDR3 is 14 amino acids. CDR3 loop: CASSQRTGDRKLFF. DNA of the CDR3: TGCGCCAGCAGCCAACGCACAGGGGATAGGAAACTGTTTTTT.

The chain carries TRBV5-1 and TRBJ2-3; no definite D call. The CDR3 contains 13 residues. Deletions cut 2 bases from V and 6 bases from J, with 10 bases between. Germline-derived CDR1 and CDR2 are SGHRS and YFSETQ. CDR3 sequence (DNA): TGCGCCAGCAGCTTTGATTTAAGCGATACGCAGTATTTT. Translating gives CASSFDLSDTQYF.

The chain joins TRBV7-3 to TRBJ2-2, with TRBD1 matching 7 bases. This CDR3 contains 14 residues. V was pared by 6 bases and J by 1 base, with 2 bases of the junction left unmatched. Germline assignment: CDR1 SGHTA and CDR2 FQGTGA. The CDR3 nucleotides are TGTGCCAGCAGTAGACAGGGGAACACCGGGGAGCTGTTTTTT. Protein sequence: CASSRQGNTGELFF.

The genes are TRBV18 and TRBJ2-5; tentative D call: TRBD2 (5 bases). The ends were cut back, 8 bases at V and 4 bases at J, with 14 bases in the middle. The CDR3 loop spans 13 amino acids. Per germline, CDR1 KGHSH and CDR2 LQKENI. CDR3 sequence reads: CASHTVGRETQYF. CDR3 coding DNA: TGTGCCAGCCATACGGTAGGGAGAGAGACCCAGTACTTC.

The chain couples TRBV19 to TRBJ1-1; D remains unclear. Germline V gives CDR1 LNHDA, CDR2 SQIVND (reference sequence). V was shortened by 3 bases and J by 2 bases, with 10 bases between the two germline ends. The CDR3 length is 14 residues. CDR3 nucleotides: TGTGCCAGTAGTATGGCCAGATTTAACACTGAAGCTTTCTTT. Residues: CASSMARFNTEAFF.

This chain joins TRBV6-5 and TRBJ2-3; TRBD2 matches 14 bases. The CDR3 length is 15 residues. V shed 4 bases and J 7 bases; nucleotides not matched to a gene: 4. The V gene's germline CDR1 is MNHEY and CDR2 SVGAGI. Here the CDR3 reads CASSSGLAGVNTQYF. CDR3 nucleotides: TGTGCCAGCAGTTCGGGACTAGCGGGGGTTAATACGCAGTATTTT.

The chain uses TRBV6-6 and TRBJ1-5, with 7 nucleotides matching TRBD1. The V gene's germline CDR1 is MNHNY and CDR2 SVGAGI (reference sequence). The ends lost 0 bases at V and 11 bases at J; junction bases unmatched: 7. This CDR3 region has 14 residues. CDR3 nucleotides: TGTGCCAGCAGTTACTCGGGACAGTTTGAGGCCCAGCATTTT. Translating it yields CASSYSGQFEAQHF.

The V call is TRBV3-1 (or the pseudogene TRBV3-2), the J call TRBJ2-7, with TRBD1 matching over 8 bases. Germline CDR1 reads LGHDT; CDR2 reads YNNKEL (reference sequence). The CDR3 is 14 residues long. V dropped 7 bases and J dropped 3; count of bases not matched to a gene: 8. CDR3 in amino acids: CASNAGTGLYEQYF. DNA of the CDR3: TGTGCCAGCAATGCGGGGACAGGTCTCTACGAGCAGTACTTC.

CDR3 sequence (DNA): TGTGCCAGCAGCTTCGGACACTACTACGAGCAGTACTTC. Translating gives CASSFGHYYEQYF. The chain has TRBV7-2 and TRBJ2-7; perhaps TRBD1 as D (5 bases). The CDR3 loop spans 13 amino acids. V was trimmed by 3 bases and J by 3 bases, leaving 9 bases between them. Germline V gene data show CDR1 as SGHTA and CDR2 as FQGNSA.

The chain uses TRBV6-5 and TRBJ2-1; D remains ambiguous. Trimming left V 0 bases short and J 7 bases short, with 10 bases between. CDR1 is MNHEY and CDR2 is SVGAGI in the germline V gene. There are 14 residues in the CDR3. The CDR3 region is CASSYSSMANEQFF. In DNA form, the CDR3 reads TGTGCCAGCAGTTACTCATCAATGGCTAATGAGCAGTTCTTC.

The gene calls are TRBV9 and TRBJ1-1; 10 nucleotides align to TRBD1. Germline V lookup: CDR1 SGDLS, CDR2 YYNGEE. The CDR3 loop spans 15 amino acids. The V and J ends lost 3 bases and 0 bases, in that order; junction bases with no gene match: 2. CDR3 sequence reads: CASSADRGVNTEAFF. The CDR3 nucleotides are TGTGCCAGCAGCGCGGACAGGGGGGTGAACACTGAAGCTTTCTTT.

The chain employs TRBV5-1 and TRBJ2-1; 13 bases are shared with TRBD2. Trimming removed 4 bases from V and 8 bases from J; junction bases left unmatched: 6. Germline V gene data show CDR1 as SGHRS and CDR2 as YFSETQ. The CDR3 has 15 amino acids. The CDR3: CASSDTSGGAHEQFF. In DNA, the CDR3 is TGCGCCAGCAGCGATACTAGCGGGGGGGCCCATGAGCAGTTCTTC. The full variable domain, completed using reference TRBV5-1 and TRBJ2-1, is KAGVTQTPRYLIKTRGQQVTLSCSPISGHRSVSWYQQTPGQGLQFLFEYFSETQRNKGNFPGRFSGRQFSNSRSEMNVSTLELGDSALYLCASSDTSGGAHEQFFGPGTRLTVL.

The CDR3 DNA sequence: TGTGCCTGGAGTTTCCGTGGTAGAGGCTACACCTTC. Protein: CAWSFRGRGYTF. The gene calls are TRBV30 and TRBJ1-2; D ambiguous. This CDR3 has 12 amino acids. V was pared by 2 bases and J by 8 bases, with 12 bases between. Germline V lookup: CDR1 GTSNPN, CDR2 SVGIG (reference sequence).

The rearrangement links TRBV9 to TRBJ2-1; TRBD2 agrees at 8 bases. The CDR3 extends over 12 amino acids. Trimming removed 4 bases from V and 12 bases from J; junction bases left unmatched: 6. The V gene's germline CDR1 is SGDLS and CDR2 YYNGEE. The DNA for the CDR3 is TGTGCCAGCAGCACCTCCGGGGGGGTGCAGTTCTTC. This sequence encodes CASSTSGGVQFF.

This chain connects TRBV14 to TRBJ2-7; D not resolved. V was cut by 4 bases and J by 1 base, with 11 bases left in between. The length of the CDR3 is 14 residues. Per the germline V gene, CDR1 is SGHDN and CDR2 is FVKESK. CDR3 bases: TGTGCCAGCAGCCTAAATGTCCCGTCCTACGAGCAGTACTTC. Protein: CASSLNVPSYEQYF.

The chain couples TRBV7-6 to TRBJ2-2; 10 bases fit TRBD2. J lost 6 bases, V lost 3 bases, and 10 bases had no gene match. In germline, CDR1 is SGHVS, CDR2 FNYEAQ. The CDR3 contains 17 residues. The chain's CDR3 is CASSFKRGGLGAGELFF. The DNA of the CDR3 is TGTGCCAGCAGCTTTAAGCGGGGGGGCCTGGGTGCCGGGGAGCTGTTTTTT.